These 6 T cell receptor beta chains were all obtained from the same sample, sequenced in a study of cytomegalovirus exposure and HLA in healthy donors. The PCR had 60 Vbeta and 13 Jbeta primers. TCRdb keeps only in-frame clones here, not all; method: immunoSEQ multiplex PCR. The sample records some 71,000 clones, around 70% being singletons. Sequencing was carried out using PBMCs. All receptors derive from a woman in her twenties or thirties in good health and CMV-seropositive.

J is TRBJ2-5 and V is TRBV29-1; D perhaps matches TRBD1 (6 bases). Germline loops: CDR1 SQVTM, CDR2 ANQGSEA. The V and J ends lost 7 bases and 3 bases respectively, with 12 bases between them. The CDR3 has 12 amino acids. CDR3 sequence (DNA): TGCAGCGCTAGGACAGAAAAAGAGACCCAGTACTTC. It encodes CSARTEKETQYF.

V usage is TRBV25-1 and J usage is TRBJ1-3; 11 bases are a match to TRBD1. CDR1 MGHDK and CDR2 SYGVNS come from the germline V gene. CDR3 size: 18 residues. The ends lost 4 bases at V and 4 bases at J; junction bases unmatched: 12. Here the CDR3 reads CASSAAGTGGTGGNTIYF. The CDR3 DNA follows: TGTGCCAGCAGTGCCGCCGGGACAGGGGGAACTGGAGGAAACACCATATATTTT.

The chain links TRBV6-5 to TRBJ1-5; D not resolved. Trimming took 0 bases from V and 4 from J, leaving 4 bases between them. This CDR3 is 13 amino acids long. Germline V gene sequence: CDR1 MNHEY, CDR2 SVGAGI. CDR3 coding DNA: TGTGCCAGCAGTTACTCGAGAAATCAGCCCCAGCATTTT. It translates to CASSYSRNQPQHF.

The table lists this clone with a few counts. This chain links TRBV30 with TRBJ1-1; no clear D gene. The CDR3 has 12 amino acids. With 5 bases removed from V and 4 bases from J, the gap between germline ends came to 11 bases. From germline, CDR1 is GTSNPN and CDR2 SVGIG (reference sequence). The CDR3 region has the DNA TGTGCCTGGGACATAACAACCACTGAAGCTTTCTTT. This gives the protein CAWDITTTEAFF.

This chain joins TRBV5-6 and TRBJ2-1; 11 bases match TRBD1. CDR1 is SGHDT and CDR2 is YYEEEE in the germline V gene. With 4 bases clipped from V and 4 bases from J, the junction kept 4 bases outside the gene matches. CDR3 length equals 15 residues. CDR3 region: CASSPWDRGYNEQFF. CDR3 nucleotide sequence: TGTGCCAGCAGCCCCTGGGACAGGGGGTACAATGAGCAGTTCTTC.

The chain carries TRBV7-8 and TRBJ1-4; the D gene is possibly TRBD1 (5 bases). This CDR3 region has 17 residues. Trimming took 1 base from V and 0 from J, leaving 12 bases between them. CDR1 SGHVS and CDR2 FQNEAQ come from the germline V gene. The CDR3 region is CASSLVRGTATNEKLFF. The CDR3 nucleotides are TGTGCCAGCAGCTTAGTACGGGGGACCGCAACTAATGAAAAACTGTTTTTT.